This entry lists 7 T cell receptor beta chains sequenced from one sample in a study of T-cell reconstitution after alpha-beta-depleted transplantation in children. Unique molecular identifiers tagged the TCRbeta library. TCRdb re-called the PCR reads with MiXCR, one entry per CDR3 protein. This table holds almost 250,000 distinct CDR3 sequences, roughly 25% found once. The sequences come from PBMCs, collected before TCRalphabeta/CD19-depleted stem cell transplant. The origin of the receptors is a girl aged 2-10 years with Fanconi anemia, due to receive a stem cell transplant.

This clonotype was seen ten or more times. The CDR3: CSARDFDSEAFF. The DNA for the CDR3 is TGCAGTGCTAGAGATTTCGATTCTGAAGCTTTCTTT. The V and J genes are TRBV20-1 and TRBJ1-1; D not resolved. Per germline, CDR1 DFQATT and CDR2 SNEGSKA (reference sequence). Trimming removed 0 bases from V and 6 bases from J, with 8 bases in between. The CDR3 sequence is 12 residues long.

This clonotype was seen more than once but under ten times. V is TRBV20-1 and J is TRBJ1-1; maybe TRBD1 (5 bases). The CDR3 is 14 amino acids. V was shortened by 6 bases and J by 0 bases, with 14 bases between the two germline ends. CDR1 is DFQATT, CDR2 SNEGSKA, per germline (reference sequence). The CDR3 nucleotides are TGCAGTGCCACCAGGGACGGACTGAACACTGAAGCTTTCTTT. It is translated as CSATRDGLNTEAFF.

CDR3 amino acids: CAISGGAMEYTQYF. DNA of the CDR3: TGTGCCATCAGCGGGGGGGCCATGGAATATACGCAGTATTTT. This chain links TRBV10-3 with TRBJ2-3; 8 nucleotides line up with TRBD2. Losses at the gene ends were 6 bases for V and 7 bases for J; bases not matched to a gene: 9. Germline-derived CDR1 and CDR2 are ENHRY and SYGVKD. This CDR3 is 14 amino acids long.

This clonotype was seen many times. V gene TRBV28 combines with J gene TRBJ2-6, with a possible D match to TRBD1 (5 bases). Germline values: CDR1 MDHEN, CDR2 SYDVKM. There are 15 residues in the CDR3. V lost 5 bases, J lost 0 bases, and 8 bases lay in between. For the CDR3, the DNA is TGTGCCAGCAGTACAGACAGCTCTGGGGCCAACGTCCTGACTTTC. Translated, it gives CASSTDSSGANVLTF.

Ten or more counts support this clonotype. The chain combines TRBV20-1 with TRBJ2-2; 10 bases agree with TRBD1. Unmatched junction bases numbered 6, after V lost 2 bases and J lost 6 bases. The germline CDR1 and CDR2 sequences are DFQATT and SNEGSKA (reference sequence). The CDR3 is made up of 15 amino acids. The CDR3 DNA is TGCAGTGCTAGACGTGAGGGACAGGGGTCCGGGGAGCTGTTTTTT. Its translation is CSARREGQGSGELFF.

This clonotype was counted ten times or more. The chain employs TRBV29-1 and TRBJ2-1; 9 bases match TRBD1. After removal of 8 bases from V and 3 bases from J, the junction contained 8 bases not matched to a gene. Germline V gives CDR1 SQVTM, CDR2 ANQGSEA. There are 14 residues in the CDR3. The CDR3 reads CSSMGQGLYNEQFF. The CDR3 DNA reads TGCAGCTCCATGGGACAGGGCCTCTACAATGAGCAGTTCTTC.

This clonotype has a count of ten or more. The chain couples TRBV29-1 to TRBJ2-3, with D perhaps being TRBD1 or TRBD2 (5 bases each). Germline assignment: CDR1 SQVTM and CDR2 ANQGSEA. The V end lost 0 bases, the J end lost 2 bases, and 15 bases lay between the germline ends. There are 16 residues in the CDR3. CDR3 bases: TGCAGCGTTGAAGATCGAGGGGTTACTCACACAGATACGCAGTATTTT. It translates to CSVEDRGVTHTDTQYF.